The source of this TCR beta chain is a study of CD8 T cells in Susac syndrome. From blood CD8+ and CD4+ T cells, the TCR beta chain was sequenced. The patients serving as multiple sclerosis controls were treatment-naive. They had stable or active relapsing-remitting disease and fulfilled revised McDonald criteria. FACS was used to enrich TEMRA cells, whereas the CD8+ and CD4+ T cells were obtained by negative isolation. Random hexamers primed reverse transcription of roughly 0.5 to 1 ug RNA. With immunoSEQ multiplex PCR, TCR beta CDR3 was amplified across 54 Vbeta and 13 Jbeta. TCRdb passed the immunoSEQ multiplex PCR reads through MiXCR, listing each CDR3 protein once. The sample shows about 400,000 distinct CDR3 sequences, 75% to 90% of them seen only once. Input material: CD8+ T cells from PBMCs. The clonotype comes from a human donor with multiple sclerosis.

The CDR3 sequence: CASSLNLVAGVNEQFF. In nucleotides, the CDR3 is TGTGCCAGCAGTTTAAATCTAGTAGCGGGAGTGAATGAGCAGTTCTTC. This rearrangement joins TRBV12-3 or TRBV12-4 to TRBJ2-1, with 9 bases matching TRBD2. Trimming cost V 2 bases and J 7 bases; bases outside gene matches: 9. There are 16 residues in the CDR3.